This TCR beta chain was profiled in a study of blood T cell repertoires in COVID-19. Clones were read by immunoSEQ multiplex PCR, and TCRdb kept only the in-frame ones, dropping some. Seen here are 69,000 or so clones, around 80% observed once, and the top ten hold approximately 12%. The CDR3 extends over 13 amino acids. Germline V gives CDR1 LGHDT, CDR2 YNNKEL (reference sequence). Trimming took 3 bases from V and 4 from J, leaving 9 bases between them. This clonotype originated in a middle-aged man with COVID-19, enrolled during active disease. Input material: peripheral blood. The chain uses TRBV3-1 (or the pseudogene TRBV3-2) and TRBJ1-1; perhaps TRBD1 as D (5 bases). The CDR3 reads CASSHGASTEAFF. CDR3 nucleotide sequence: TGTGCCAGCAGCCATGGGGCCTCCACTGAAGCTTTCTTT.